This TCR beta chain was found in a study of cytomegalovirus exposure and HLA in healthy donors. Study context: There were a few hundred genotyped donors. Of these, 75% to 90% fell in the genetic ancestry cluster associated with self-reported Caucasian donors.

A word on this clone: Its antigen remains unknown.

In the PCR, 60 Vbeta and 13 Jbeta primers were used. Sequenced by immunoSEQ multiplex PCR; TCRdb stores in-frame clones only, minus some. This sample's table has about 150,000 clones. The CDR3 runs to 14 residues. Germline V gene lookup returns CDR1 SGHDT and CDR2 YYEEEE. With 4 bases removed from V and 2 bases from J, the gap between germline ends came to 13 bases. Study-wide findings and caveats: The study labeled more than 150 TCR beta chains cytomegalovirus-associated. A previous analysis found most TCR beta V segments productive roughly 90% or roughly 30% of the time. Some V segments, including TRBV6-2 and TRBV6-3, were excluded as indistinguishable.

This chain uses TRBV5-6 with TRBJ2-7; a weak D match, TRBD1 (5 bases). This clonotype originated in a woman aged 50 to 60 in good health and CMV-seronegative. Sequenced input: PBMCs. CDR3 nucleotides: TGTGCCAGCAGCCTCGGACATTACGCCTACGAGCAGTACTTC. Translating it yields CASSLGHYAYEQYF. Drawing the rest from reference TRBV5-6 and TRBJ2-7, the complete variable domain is DAGVTQSPTHLIKTRGQQVTLRCSPKSGHDTVSWYQQALGQGPQFIFQYYEEEERQRGNFPDRFSGHQFPNYSSELNVNALLLGDSALYLCASSLGHYAYEQYFGPGTRLTVT.